Given below is one TCR beta chain in context. This CDR3 is 16 amino acids long. CDR1 is KGHSH and CDR2 is LQKENI in the germline V gene. The junction had 2 bases not matched to a gene; V was cut back by 3 bases and J by 0 bases. These data originate in a study of blood T cell repertoires in COVID-19. Some clones are missing from TCRdb's copy, which holds only in-frame ones; the method was immunoSEQ multiplex PCR. The data show about 150,000 clones, with approximately 90% seen just once and roughly 15% held by the top ten. The rearrangement links TRBV18 to TRBJ2-2; 9 positions match TRBD1. The TCR comes from a woman aged 40-49 years with acute or convalescent COVID-19. What was sequenced was peripheral blood. The CDR3 bases are TGTGCCAGCTCACCCACAGGGGGCCCGAACACCGGGGAGCTGTTTTTT. Residues: CASSPTGGPNTGELFF.